Each of the 17 T cell receptor beta chains below was sequenced from the same sample in a study of graft-versus-host responses after intestinal transplantation. The repertoire was sequenced with immunoSEQ multiplex PCR; TCRdb's copy has only in-frame clones and lacks some. Here the sample spans 39,000 or so clones, 93% being singletons. For these receptors, no antigen is known. Sample: unstimulated CD8+ T cells sorted from spleen or lymph node cells, taken before transplant. The receptors here all came from a human donor who was the organ donor for an intestinal transplant.

This clone occurred a few times. V and J are TRBV10-3 and TRBJ2-7; D is tentatively TRBD1 or TRBD2 (5 bases each). Germline CDR1 ENHRY, CDR2 SYGVKD. The V end lost 6 bases, the J end lost 0 bases, and 12 bases lay between the germline ends. This CDR3 spans 14 amino acids. CDR3 sequence: CAIRPRGVSYEQYF. CDR3 nucleotides: TGTGCCATCAGACCGAGGGGAGTCTCCTACGAGCAGTACTTC.

The rearrangement uses TRBV13 and TRBJ2-2; 11 bases align to TRBD2. The germline CDR1 and CDR2 sequences are PRHDT and FYEKMQ (reference sequence). Trimming removed 5 bases from V and 5 bases from J; junction bases left unmatched: 7. CDR3 length: 16 amino acids. The CDR3 sequence is CASSTRTSGPTGELFF. DNA of the CDR3: TGTGCCAGCAGCACCAGGACTAGCGGGCCAACCGGGGAGCTGTTTTTT.

This chain uses TRBV6-5 with TRBJ2-7; D unresolved. The germline V gene encodes CDR1 MNHEY and CDR2 SVGAGI. This CDR3 contains 13 residues. V shed 2 bases and J shed 3 bases, with 8 bases lying between them. CDR3 DNA: TGTGCCAGCAGTTACGGACGGAACTACGAGCAGTACTTC. Residues: CASSYGRNYEQYF.

The rearrangement links TRBV6-5 to TRBJ2-7; TRBD1 might be the D (5 bases). Germline CDR1 and CDR2: MNHEY and SVGAGI. The CDR3 is 14 residues long. The V end was cut by 2 bases, the J end by 4 bases, with 12 bases between. This chain's CDR3 is CASSYEQVGYEQYF. The CDR3 bases are TGTGCCAGCAGTTACGAACAGGTTGGTTACGAGCAGTACTTC.

The chain employs TRBV10-3 and TRBJ2-1, with 8 nucleotides matching TRBD2. The V gene's germline CDR1 is ENHRY and CDR2 SYGVKD. V gave up 1 base and J gave up 2 bases; unmatched junction bases: 4. The CDR3 runs to 16 residues. DNA for the CDR3: TGTGCCATCAGTGAGTTAGTCGGGAGGGCCTACAATGAGCAGTTCTTC. Translating it yields CAISELVGRAYNEQFF.

This CDR3 is CATSRDEGWENIQYF. Written as DNA, the CDR3 is TGTGCCACCAGCAGAGATGAGGGATGGGAAAACATTCAGTACTTC. The chain employs TRBV15 and TRBJ2-4, with D perhaps TRBD2 (5 bases). Between the trimmed V and J ends, which lost 0 bases and 5 bases, there was a span of 11 bases. The CDR3 extends over 15 amino acids. Germline V gene data show CDR1 as LNHNV and CDR2 as YYDKDF (reference sequence).

The rearrangement links TRBV28 to TRBJ2-1; perhaps TRBD1 as D (6 bases). CDR3 length: 17 residues. Germline-derived CDR1 and CDR2 are MDHEN and SYDVKM. V shed 2 bases and J shed 8 bases, with 22 bases lying between them. The CDR3 region is CASSLGLPRGSFDEQFF. For the CDR3, the DNA is TGTGCCAGCAGTTTAGGACTCCCTAGGGGGAGTTTCGATGAGCAGTTCTTC.

CDR3 DNA sequence: TGTGCCAGCAGTTTATGGGGACGAAGCTCCTACAATGAGCAGTTCTTC. Translating gives CASSLWGRSSYNEQFF. The rearrangement uses TRBV27 and TRBJ2-1; D assignment may be TRBD1 or TRBD2 (5 bases each). V was shortened by 1 base and J by 0 bases, with 10 bases between the two germline ends. The CDR3 loop spans 16 amino acids. The germline V gene has CDR1 MNHEY and CDR2 SMNVEV (reference sequence).

The chain couples TRBV2 to TRBJ2-3, with TRBD2 matching over 7 bases. CDR3 length equals 14 residues. The ends lost 2 bases at V and 1 base at J; junction bases unmatched: 0. Germline CDR1 and CDR2: SNHLY and FYNNEI. This CDR3 is CASSELAGTDTQYF. Written as DNA, the CDR3 is TGTGCCAGCAGTGAACTAGCGGGCACAGATACGCAGTATTTT.

V gene TRBV7-9 combines with J gene TRBJ1-1, with no clear D. CDR1 is SEHNR, CDR2 FQNEAQ, per germline (reference sequence). The CDR3 extends over 14 amino acids. The V end lost 1 base, the J end lost 5 bases, and 11 bases lay between the germline ends. CDR3 nucleotides: TGTGCCAGCAGCTTAGGGGGTGGCGGGACTGAAGCTTTCTTT. Encoded protein: CASSLGGGGTEAFF. The entire variable domain, with the rest obtained from reference TRBV7-9 and TRBJ1-1, is as follows: DTGVSQNPRHKITKRGQNVTFRCDPISEHNRLYWYRQTLGQGPEFLTYFQNEAQLEKSRLLSDRFSAERPKGSFSTLEIQRTEQGDSAMYLCASSLGGGGTEAFFGQGTRLTVV.

The chain joins TRBV2 to TRBJ2-7; possibly TRBD2 for D (7 bases). This CDR3 spans 16 amino acids. Germline CDR1 is SNHLY and CDR2 is FYNNEI. V was clipped by 8 bases and J by 1 base, with 21 bases between them. CDR3 nucleotides: TGTGCCAGCTCGGAAATGAGGGGGGAGGGGTCCTACGAGCAGTACTTC. Amino acid sequence: CASSEMRGEGSYEQYF.

CDR3 protein: CAIRDGNTEAFF. The CDR3 bases are TGTGCCATCAGAGACGGGAACACTGAAGCTTTCTTT. The chain is built from TRBV10-3 and TRBJ1-1; D unresolved. Germline CDR1 is ENHRY and CDR2 is SYGVKD. The CDR3 has 12 amino acids. Deletions cut 6 bases from V and 1 base from J, with 6 bases between.

The chain joins TRBV28 to TRBJ2-3, with D tentatively TRBD2 (6 bases). The germline V gene has CDR1 MDHEN and CDR2 SYDVKM. Trimming left V 6 bases short and J 2 bases short, with 12 bases between. This CDR3 has 14 residues. The CDR3 bases are TGTGCCAGCAGGCCCGGACTACTCACAGATACGCAGTATTTT. Its protein product is CASRPGLLTDTQYF.

The gene calls are TRBV29-1 and TRBJ2-3, with D hard to call. From germline, CDR1 is SQVTM and CDR2 ANQGSEA. The length of the CDR3 is 11 residues. V dropped 5 bases and J dropped 6 bases, with 9 bases sitting between them. CDR3 amino acids: CSVLVGDTQYF. The CDR3 coding sequence is TGCAGCGTTCTTGTCGGGGATACGCAGTATTTT.

The rearrangement links TRBV28 to TRBJ2-1, with TRBD2 identical over 10 bases. V was pared by 6 bases and J by 5 bases, with 13 bases of the junction left unmatched. This CDR3 has 17 residues. Germline-derived CDR1 and CDR2 are MDHEN and SYDVKM. The CDR3 reads CASSRLGLADNHNEQFF. In DNA form, the CDR3 reads TGTGCCAGCAGCCGCTTAGGACTAGCGGACAACCACAATGAGCAGTTCTTC.

V is TRBV6-1 and J is TRBJ2-7, with 7 positions matching TRBD1. CDR1 and CDR2 (germline): MNHNS, SASEGT. With 6 bases clipped from V and 3 bases from J, the junction kept 5 bases outside the gene matches. This CDR3 is built from 13 residues. The CDR3 DNA reads as TGTGCCAGCAGGTCAACAGGGGTCTACGAGCAGTACTTC. Translated: CASRSTGVYEQYF.

In DNA form, the CDR3 reads TGTGCCAGCAGCCCATTGGGACTTTCCTACGAGCAGTACTTC. Translating gives CASSPLGLSYEQYF. The chain joins TRBV7-8 to TRBJ2-7, with TRBD2 as a possible D gene (6 bases). This CDR3 is 14 amino acids long. Per germline, CDR1 SGHVS and CDR2 FQNEAQ. Trimming cost V 5 bases and J 1 base, with 12 bases left between them.